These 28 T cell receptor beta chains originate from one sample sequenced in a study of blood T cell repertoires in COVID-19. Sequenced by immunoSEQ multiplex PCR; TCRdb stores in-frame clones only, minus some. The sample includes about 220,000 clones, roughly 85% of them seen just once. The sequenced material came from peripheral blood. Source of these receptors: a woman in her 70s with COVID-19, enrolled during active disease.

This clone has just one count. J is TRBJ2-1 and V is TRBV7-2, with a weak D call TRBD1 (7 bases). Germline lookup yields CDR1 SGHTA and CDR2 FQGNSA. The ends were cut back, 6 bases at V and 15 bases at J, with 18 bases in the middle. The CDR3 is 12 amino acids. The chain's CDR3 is CASSSRGTAPFF. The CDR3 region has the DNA TGTGCCAGCAGTTCCAGGGGGACTGCCCCGTTCTTC.

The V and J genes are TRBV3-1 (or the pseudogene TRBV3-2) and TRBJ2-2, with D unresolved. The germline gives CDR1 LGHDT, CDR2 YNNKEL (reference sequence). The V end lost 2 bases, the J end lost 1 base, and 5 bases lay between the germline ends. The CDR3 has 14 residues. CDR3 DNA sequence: TGTGCCAGCAGCCAACCAGGGAACACCGGGGAGCTGTTTTTT. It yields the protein CASSQPGNTGELFF.

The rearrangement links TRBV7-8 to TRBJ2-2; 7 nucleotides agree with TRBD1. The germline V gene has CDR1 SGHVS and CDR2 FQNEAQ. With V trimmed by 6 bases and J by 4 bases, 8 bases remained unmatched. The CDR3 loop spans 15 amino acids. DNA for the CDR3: TGTGCCAGCAGAATCGACAGGGCGGCCACCGGGGAGCTGTTTTTT. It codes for CASRIDRAATGELFF.

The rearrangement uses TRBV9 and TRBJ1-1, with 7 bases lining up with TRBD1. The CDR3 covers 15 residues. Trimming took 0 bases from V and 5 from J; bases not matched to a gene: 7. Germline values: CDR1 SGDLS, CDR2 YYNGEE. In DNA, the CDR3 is TGTGCCAGCAGCGTAGCTACAGGGGCGCGGACTGAAGCTTTCTTT. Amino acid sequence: CASSVATGARTEAFF.

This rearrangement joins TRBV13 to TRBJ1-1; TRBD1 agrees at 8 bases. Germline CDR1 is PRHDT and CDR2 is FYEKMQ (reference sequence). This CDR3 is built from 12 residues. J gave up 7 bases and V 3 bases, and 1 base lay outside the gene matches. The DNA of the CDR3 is TGTGCCAGCAGCTTGGACAGGGTTGAAGCTTTCTTT. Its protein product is CASSLDRVEAFF.

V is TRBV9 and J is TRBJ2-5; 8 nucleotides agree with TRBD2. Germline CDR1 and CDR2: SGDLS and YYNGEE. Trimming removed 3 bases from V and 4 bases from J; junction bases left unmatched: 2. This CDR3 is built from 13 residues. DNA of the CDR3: TGTGCCAGCAGCGGGCGGGGGGCAGAGACCCAGTACTTC. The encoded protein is CASSGRGAETQYF.

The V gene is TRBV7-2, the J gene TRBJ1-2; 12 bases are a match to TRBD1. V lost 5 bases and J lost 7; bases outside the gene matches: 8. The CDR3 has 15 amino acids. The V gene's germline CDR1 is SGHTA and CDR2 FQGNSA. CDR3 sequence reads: CASSRGQGANIGYTF. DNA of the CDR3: TGTGCCAGCAGCAGGGGACAGGGGGCGAATATTGGCTACACCTTC. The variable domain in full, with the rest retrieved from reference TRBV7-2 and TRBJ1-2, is GAGVSQSPSNKVTEKGKDVELRCDPISGHTALYWYRQSLGQGLEFLIYFQGNSAPDKSGLPSDRFSAERTGGSVSTLTIQRTQQEDSAVYLCASSRGQGANIGYTFGSGTRLTVV.

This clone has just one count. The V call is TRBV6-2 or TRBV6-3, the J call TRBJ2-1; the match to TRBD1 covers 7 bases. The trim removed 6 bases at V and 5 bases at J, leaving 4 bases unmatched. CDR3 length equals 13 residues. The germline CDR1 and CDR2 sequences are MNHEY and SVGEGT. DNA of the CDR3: TGTGCCAGCAGCCTAGGGACAGACAATGAGCAGTTCTTC. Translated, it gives CASSLGTDNEQFF.

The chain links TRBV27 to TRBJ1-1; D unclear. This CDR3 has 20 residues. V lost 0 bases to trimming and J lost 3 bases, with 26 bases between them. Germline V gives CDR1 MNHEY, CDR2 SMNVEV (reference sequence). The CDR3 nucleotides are TGTGCCAGCAGTTTATCGCCCCGTCTCTTCTTGGGCAAAACCTACACTGAAGCTTTCTTT. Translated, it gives CASSLSPRLFLGKTYTEAFF.

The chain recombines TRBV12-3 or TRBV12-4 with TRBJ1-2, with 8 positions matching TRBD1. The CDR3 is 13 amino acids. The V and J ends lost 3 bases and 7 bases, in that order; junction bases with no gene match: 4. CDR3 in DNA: TGTGCCAGCAGTTTGACAGGGGTGGTTGGCTACACCTTC. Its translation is CASSLTGVVGYTF.

DNA of the CDR3: TGTGCCAGCAGTGAATTACGGGCCGGGGAGCTGTTTTTT. It is translated as CASSELRAGELFF. The gene calls are TRBV6-1 and TRBJ2-2, with unresolved D. CDR1 is MNHNS, CDR2 SASEGT, per germline. V gave up 2 bases and J gave up 6 bases, with 7 bases separating them. The CDR3 is made up of 13 amino acids.

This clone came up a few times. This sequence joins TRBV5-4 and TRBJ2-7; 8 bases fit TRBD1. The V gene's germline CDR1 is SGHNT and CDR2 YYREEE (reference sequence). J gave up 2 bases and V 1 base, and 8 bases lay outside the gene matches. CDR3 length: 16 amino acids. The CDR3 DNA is TGTGCCAGCAGCTTGATGGTGGGACAGGAACCCTACGAGCAGTACTTC. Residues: CASSLMVGQEPYEQYF.

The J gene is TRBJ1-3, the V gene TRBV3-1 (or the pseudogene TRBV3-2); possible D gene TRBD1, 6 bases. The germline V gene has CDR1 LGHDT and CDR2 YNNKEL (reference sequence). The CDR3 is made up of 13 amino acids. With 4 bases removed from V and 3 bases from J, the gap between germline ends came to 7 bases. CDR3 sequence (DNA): TGTGCCAGCAGCCTACAGGGTGGAAACACCATATATTTT. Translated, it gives CASSLQGGNTIYF.

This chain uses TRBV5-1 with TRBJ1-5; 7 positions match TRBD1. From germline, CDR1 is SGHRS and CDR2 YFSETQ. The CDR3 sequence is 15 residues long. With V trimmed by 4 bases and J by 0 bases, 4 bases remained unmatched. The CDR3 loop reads CASSTAGGSNQPQHF. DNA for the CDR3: TGCGCCAGCAGCACAGCAGGGGGTAGCAATCAGCCCCAGCATTTT.

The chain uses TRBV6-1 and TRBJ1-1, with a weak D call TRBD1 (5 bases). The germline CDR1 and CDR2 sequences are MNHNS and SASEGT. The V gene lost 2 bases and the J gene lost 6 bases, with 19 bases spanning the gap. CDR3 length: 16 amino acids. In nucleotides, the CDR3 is TGTGCCAGCAGTGAATTTCGCCGAAGGGGCTCTTCTGAAGCTTTCTTT. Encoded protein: CASSEFRRRGSSEAFF.

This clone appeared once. In DNA, the CDR3 is TGTGCCAGCAGCTTTAGACTAGCGGGAGACAATGAGCAGTTCTTC. Protein product: CASSFRLAGDNEQFF. The J gene is TRBJ2-1, the V gene TRBV7-3; 12 bases are a match to TRBD2. The V segment lost 3 bases and the J segment 5 bases; nucleotides outside the gene matches: 2. Looked up from germline, CDR1 is SGHTA and CDR2 is FQGTGA. The CDR3 has 15 residues.

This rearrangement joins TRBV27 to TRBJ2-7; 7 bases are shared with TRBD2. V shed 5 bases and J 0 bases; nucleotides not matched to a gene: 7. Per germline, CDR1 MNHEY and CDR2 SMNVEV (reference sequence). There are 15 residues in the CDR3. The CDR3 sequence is CASSPLGGSSYEQYF. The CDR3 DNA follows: TGTGCCAGCAGTCCCCTCGGGGGGAGCTCCTACGAGCAGTACTTC.

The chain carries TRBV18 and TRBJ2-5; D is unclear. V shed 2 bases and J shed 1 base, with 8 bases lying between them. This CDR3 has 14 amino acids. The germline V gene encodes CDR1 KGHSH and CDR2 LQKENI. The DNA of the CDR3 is TGTGCCAGCTCACCAGGCAGATCCCAAGAGACCCAGTACTTC. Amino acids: CASSPGRSQETQYF.

The DNA of the CDR3 is TGTGCCAGCAGCAAGGTAGCGGGAGTATGGAATGAGCAGTTCTTC. Translation: CASSKVAGVWNEQFF. The chain joins TRBV5-8 to TRBJ2-1; 9 nucleotides agree with TRBD2. This CDR3 is 15 amino acids long. With 4 bases clipped from V and 7 bases from J, the junction kept 9 bases outside the gene matches. CDR1 and CDR2 from the germline V gene are SGHTS and YDEGEE.

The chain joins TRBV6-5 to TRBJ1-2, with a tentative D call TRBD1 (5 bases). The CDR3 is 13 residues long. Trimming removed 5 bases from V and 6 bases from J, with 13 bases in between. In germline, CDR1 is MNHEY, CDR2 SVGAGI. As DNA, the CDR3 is TGTGCCAGCAGTCCCGGGGGGTTTAATGGCTACACCTTC. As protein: CASSPGGFNGYTF.

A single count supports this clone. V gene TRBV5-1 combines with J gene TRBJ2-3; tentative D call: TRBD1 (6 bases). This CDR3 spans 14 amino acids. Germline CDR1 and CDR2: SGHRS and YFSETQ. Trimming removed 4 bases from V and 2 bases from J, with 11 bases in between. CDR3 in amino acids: CASSPGQHTDTQYF. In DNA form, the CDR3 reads TGCGCCAGCAGCCCCGGACAGCACACAGATACGCAGTATTTT.

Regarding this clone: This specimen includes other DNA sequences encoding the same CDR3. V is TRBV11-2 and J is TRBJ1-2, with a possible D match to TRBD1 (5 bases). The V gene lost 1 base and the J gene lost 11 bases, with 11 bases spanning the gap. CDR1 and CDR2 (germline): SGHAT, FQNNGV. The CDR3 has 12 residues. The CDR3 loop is CASSLGPGGYTF. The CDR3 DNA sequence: TGTGCCAGCAGCTTAGGTCCCGGGGGGTACACCTTC.

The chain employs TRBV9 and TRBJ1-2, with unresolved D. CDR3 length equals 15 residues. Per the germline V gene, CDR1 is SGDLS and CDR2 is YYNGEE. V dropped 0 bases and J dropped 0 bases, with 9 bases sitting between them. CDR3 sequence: CASSVGADANYGYTF. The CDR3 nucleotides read TGTGCCAGCAGCGTAGGCGCGGATGCTAACTATGGCTACACCTTC.

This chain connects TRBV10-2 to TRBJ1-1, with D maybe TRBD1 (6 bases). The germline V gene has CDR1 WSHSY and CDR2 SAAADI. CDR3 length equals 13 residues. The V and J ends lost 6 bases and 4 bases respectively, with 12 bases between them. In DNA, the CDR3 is TGCGCCAGCAGGGACAGTTTTGGCACTGAAGCTTTCTTT. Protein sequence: CASRDSFGTEAFF.

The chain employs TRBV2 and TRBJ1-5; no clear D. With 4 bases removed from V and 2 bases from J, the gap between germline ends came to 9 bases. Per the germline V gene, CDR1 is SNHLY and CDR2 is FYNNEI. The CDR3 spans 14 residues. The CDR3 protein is CASSGAFGNQPQHF. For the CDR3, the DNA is TGTGCCAGCAGTGGCGCCTTTGGCAATCAGCCCCAGCATTTT.

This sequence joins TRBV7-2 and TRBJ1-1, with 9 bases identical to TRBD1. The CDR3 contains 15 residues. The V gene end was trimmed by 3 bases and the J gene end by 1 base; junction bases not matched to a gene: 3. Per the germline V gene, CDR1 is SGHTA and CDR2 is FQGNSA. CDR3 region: CASSFPGQGNTEAFF. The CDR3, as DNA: TGTGCCAGCAGCTTCCCGGGACAGGGGAACACTGAAGCTTTCTTT.

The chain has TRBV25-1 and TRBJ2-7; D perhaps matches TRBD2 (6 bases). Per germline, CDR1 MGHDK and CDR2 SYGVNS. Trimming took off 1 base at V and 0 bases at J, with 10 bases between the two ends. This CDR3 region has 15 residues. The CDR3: CASSEFRGSSYEQYF. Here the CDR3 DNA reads TGTGCCAGCAGTGAATTCCGGGGGAGCTCCTACGAGCAGTACTTC.

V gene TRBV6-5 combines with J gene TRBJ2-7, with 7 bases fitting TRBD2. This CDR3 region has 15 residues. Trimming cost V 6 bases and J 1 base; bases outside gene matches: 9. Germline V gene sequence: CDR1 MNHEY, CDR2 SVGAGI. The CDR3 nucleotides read TGTGCCAGCAGCGGAGCGGGATTGGGGTCCTACGAGCAGTACTTC. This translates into CASSGAGLGSYEQYF.